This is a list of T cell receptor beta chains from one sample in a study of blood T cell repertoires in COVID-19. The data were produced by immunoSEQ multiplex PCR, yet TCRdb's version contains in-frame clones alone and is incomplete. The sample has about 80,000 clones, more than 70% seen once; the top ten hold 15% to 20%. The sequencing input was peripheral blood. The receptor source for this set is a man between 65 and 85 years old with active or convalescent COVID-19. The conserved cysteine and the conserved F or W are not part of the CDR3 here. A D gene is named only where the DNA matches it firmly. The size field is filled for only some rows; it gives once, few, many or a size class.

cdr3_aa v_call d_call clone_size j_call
ASSPGQGRNSPLH TRBV5-4 TRBD1 few TRBJ1-6
ASNMVRDYGYT TRBV19 NA NA TRBJ1-2
ASSTLAGALDTQY TRBV19 TRBD2 NA TRBJ2-3
ASSQETQGWF TRBV3-1/TRBV3-2 NA NA TRBJ2-1
ASSLDAQGYGTQY TRBV6-5 TRBD1 NA TRBJ2-5
ASSEERGAFETQY TRBV2 TRBD2 NA TRBJ2-5
ASSSSTGDYEQY TRBV28 NA few TRBJ2-7
ASSGTGTV TRBV5-4 NA NA TRBJ1-1
ASSIDRTNIQY TRBV6-5 NA NA TRBJ2-4
ASKPLQGRSGNTIY TRBV28 NA NA TRBJ1-3
ASSLGKGAAVGT TRBV13 NA NA TRBJ1-2
ATSGRGLSSNEQF TRBV24-1 NA NA TRBJ2-1
SVELGGLYEQY TRBV29-1 NA NA TRBJ2-7
ASSQEIGQPQH TRBV12-3/TRBV12-4 NA NA TRBJ1-5
ASSLGLAGGPTQY TRBV13 TRBD2 NA TRBJ2-3
ASSLMSGNTEAF TRBV11-2 NA NA TRBJ1-1
ASSIPGGPDTQY TRBV19 NA NA TRBJ2-3
ASSDIFRSNSPLH TRBV6-1 NA NA TRBJ1-6
ASRGTGVYEQY TRBV2 TRBD1 NA TRBJ2-7
ASGAGTGISPLH TRBV28 TRBD1 NA TRBJ1-6
ASSLAGVDNSPLH TRBV11-2 NA NA TRBJ1-6
AIQGGQGTEAF TRBV24-1 TRBD1 NA TRBJ1-1
ASSWSRDSRPNEQF TRBV5-8 TRBD1 few TRBJ2-1
ASSFQGVGPGNTIY TRBV7-8 NA once TRBJ1-3
ASREGVNEKLF TRBV5-1 NA NA TRBJ1-4
ASSLDHYYGYT TRBV11-3 NA NA TRBJ1-2
ASSPNRDNEQF TRBV19 NA NA TRBJ2-1
ASSSQGTNYGYT TRBV28 TRBD1 NA TRBJ1-2
ASYIQGVVEPQH TRBV27 TRBD1 NA TRBJ1-5
ASSEWDSKAF TRBV2 TRBD1 NA TRBJ1-1
SVEQGFNYGYT TRBV29-1 NA NA TRBJ1-2
ASSSNLSGGGYT TRBV6-5 TRBD1 NA TRBJ1-2
ASRKYGDSPLH TRBV27 NA NA TRBJ1-6
ASSLDRRSPLH TRBV12-3/TRBV12-4 NA NA TRBJ1-6
AISGQGETQY TRBV10-3 TRBD1 few TRBJ2-5
ASRRVGTQY TRBV7-3 NA NA TRBJ2-5
ASSPVRGGDRFLNEQF TRBV28 NA NA TRBJ2-1
AWSTKTQPYYGYT TRBV30 NA NA TRBJ1-2
ASSPRQGGYNEQF TRBV9 TRBD1 NA TRBJ2-1
ASSPGTGGGGEKLF TRBV6-2/TRBV6-3 TRBD1 NA TRBJ1-4
ASGLATIPGLAGAPGETQY TRBV12-5 TRBD2 NA TRBJ2-5
ASSPTGGFNEKLF TRBV2 TRBD1 NA TRBJ1-4
ASSFQGVYTGELF TRBV5-4 TRBD1 many TRBJ2-2
ASSLQGSNSPLH TRBV5-4 NA NA TRBJ1-6
ASSFYTGQIGEQY TRBV5-5 NA few TRBJ2-7
ASSLQAGGHNEQF TRBV7-2 TRBD2 NA TRBJ2-1
ASSHLPGQGSREQF TRBV11-2 TRBD1 NA TRBJ2-1
ASSYRPGQGNTEAF TRBV11-2 TRBD1 few TRBJ1-1
ASSLGQGKTQY TRBV5-1 TRBD1 NA TRBJ2-5
ASTVAGVNIQY TRBV7-9 TRBD2 NA TRBJ2-4
ASRPTGGSSYNEQF TRBV11-2 TRBD1 NA TRBJ2-1
ATSGGEGHTEAF TRBV15 NA NA TRBJ1-1
ASSFPGKTDYT TRBV11-3 NA NA TRBJ1-2
ASSLAGQGTDEAF TRBV5-1 TRBD1 NA TRBJ1-1
AVTGQSNTEAF TRBV12-3/TRBV12-4 TRBD1 NA TRBJ1-1
ASSVNRGLIGTEAF TRBV7-9 TRBD1 NA TRBJ1-1